This TCR beta chain was identified during a study of T cells in Graves' hyperthyroidism and ophthalmopathy. Clinical symptoms, serum thyroxine and TRAb, thyroid ultrasound and orbital computed tomography were used for the diagnoses. Fresh 10 ml peripheral blood yielded PBMCs. The investigators amplified TCR beta CDR3 regions from RNA transcripts. The HTBI primer set served for first-round RT-PCR of the TCR CDR3. In TCRdb, the multiplex PCR reads were re-called with MiXCR into one record per CDR3 protein. The sample shows fewer than 400,000 distinct CDR3 sequences, 15% to 20% of them seen only once. Study outcomes and limitations: Ophthalmopathy stood apart from stable hyperthyroidism in a 13 V-J model.

Details on this clonotype: Its antigen is not identified. A read error is possible here, since a much larger clone lies one base away.

Germline lookup yields CDR1 LGHDT and CDR2 YNNKEL (reference sequence). CDR3 size: 11 residues. The germline V and J ends were trimmed by 1 base and 12 bases, with 9 bases remaining between them. This chain uses TRBV3-1 with TRBJ1-2; D is unclear. The sequence derives from a man aged 25-45 years with Graves' hyperthyroidism. Input material: blood. The CDR3 region has the DNA TGTGCCAGCAGCCAAGGGCTGGGCCACACCTTC. Translated: CASSQGLGHTF.